One and the same sample provided the 25 T cell receptor beta chains below, sequenced in a study of long-term antiretroviral therapy in people with HIV. At survey level, the immunoSEQ assay was run in its v3.0 version. The assay was immunoSEQ multiplex PCR, and TCRdb's table has in-frame clones only and misses some. Of 17,000 or so clones listed, about four fifths are singletons. Sequencing used unsorted PBMCs, obtained 2.5 years before starting antiretroviral therapy. The receptors shown here come from a woman between 45 and 65 years old with HIV.

Relative to its sample, this clone is large. The chain recombines TRBV7-9 with TRBJ2-7, with a weak D call TRBD2 (5 bases). V was trimmed by 3 bases and J by 4 bases, leaving 13 bases between them. The CDR3 is made up of 14 amino acids. Germline V lookup: CDR1 SEHNR, CDR2 FQNEAQ (reference sequence). This chain's CDR3 is CASSLGGSGYEQYV. The CDR3 DNA is TGTGCCAGCAGCTTGGGCGGATCGGGGTACGAGCAGTACGTC.

The gene calls are TRBV30 and TRBJ1-2; a weak D match, TRBD1 (5 bases). Deletions cut 0 bases from V and 8 bases from J, with 19 bases between. Germline values: CDR1 GTSNPN, CDR2 SVGIG (reference sequence). The CDR3 sequence is 15 residues long. The CDR3 DNA sequence: TGTGCCTGGAGTGTACAAGGGGTTTTCCGGGGGGGCTACACCTTC. This translates into CAWSVQGVFRGGYTF.

The rearrangement links TRBV18 to TRBJ2-7; no definite D call. The V end lost 6 bases, the J end lost 0 bases, and 15 bases lay between the germline ends. The CDR3 covers 15 residues. Germline CDR1 is KGHSH and CDR2 is LQKENI. The CDR3 spells CASSLSPQTSYEQYF. Here the CDR3 DNA reads TGTGCCAGCTCGTTATCGCCACAGACCTCCTACGAGCAGTACTTC.

The rearrangement links TRBV7-9 to TRBJ1-2; D not resolved. The V gene's germline CDR1 is SEHNR and CDR2 FQNEAQ (reference sequence). V lost 4 bases, J lost 2 bases, and 14 bases lay in between. This CDR3 is 15 amino acids long. For the CDR3, the DNA is TGTGCCAGCAGCTCTACCTCGGATCCGAACTATGGCTACACCTTC. Translation gives CASSSTSDPNYGYTF.

The genes are TRBV6-5 and TRBJ1-4; tentative D call: TRBD1 (6 bases). The CDR3 is 15 residues long. Germline CDR1 MNHEY, CDR2 SVGAGI. The ends were cut back, 2 bases at V and 6 bases at J, with 13 bases in the middle. The CDR3 sequence: CASSYDGGPDEKLFF. The CDR3 DNA sequence: TGTGCCAGCAGTTACGATGGGGGGCCGGATGAAAAACTGTTTTTT.

The V and J genes are TRBV5-6 and TRBJ1-2, with a possible D match to TRBD1 (5 bases). Germline assignment: CDR1 SGHDT and CDR2 YYEEEE. The CDR3 consists of 12 residues. Between the trimmed V and J ends, which lost 5 bases and 3 bases, there was a span of 8 bases. The CDR3 region is CASRRGYYGYTF. The CDR3 coding sequence is TGTGCCAGCAGGAGGGGCTACTATGGCTACACCTTC. The full variable domain, in which reference TRBV5-6 and TRBJ1-2 provide the parts outside the CDR3, is DAGVTQSPTHLIKTRGQQVTLRCSPKSGHDTVSWYQQALGQGPQFIFQYYEEEERQRGNFPDRFSGHQFPNYSSELNVNALLLGDSALYLCASRRGYYGYTFGSGTRLTVV.

This chain joins TRBV9 and TRBJ1-1, with TRBD1 matching 7 bases. This CDR3 has 15 amino acids. The V and J ends lost 3 bases and 3 bases, in that order; junction bases with no gene match: 8. Germline-derived CDR1 and CDR2 are SGDLS and YYNGEE. CDR3 protein: CASSAGAGGDTEAFF. The CDR3, as DNA: TGTGCCAGCAGCGCAGGTGCAGGGGGGGACACTGAAGCTTTCTTT.

This chain joins TRBV27 and TRBJ2-3; perhaps D is TRBD1 or TRBD2 (5 bases each). Germline V gene sequence: CDR1 MNHEY, CDR2 SMNVEV (reference sequence). This CDR3 has 14 amino acids. The V gene lost 5 bases and the J gene lost 1 base, with 10 bases spanning the gap. CDR3 sequence: CASSLGERTDTQYF. The CDR3 coding sequence is TGTGCCAGCAGTCTAGGGGAGCGCACAGATACGCAGTATTTT.

The chain joins TRBV4-1 to TRBJ1-2; D is ambiguous. Looked up from germline, CDR1 is MGHRA and CDR2 is YSYEKL. V was clipped by 1 base and J by 5 bases, with 11 bases between them. This CDR3 spans 14 amino acids. The CDR3 is CASSQGVLIYGYTF. CDR3 coding DNA: TGCGCCAGCAGCCAAGGCGTACTTATTTATGGCTACACCTTC.

V is TRBV10-2 and J is TRBJ1-2; no reliable D call. V was cut by 8 bases and J by 8 bases, with 12 bases left in between. CDR1 and CDR2 (germline): WSHSY, SAAADI. This CDR3 contains 11 residues. CDR3 DNA sequence: TGCGCCAGCCACGGAAATGGAGGCTACACCTTC. Its protein product is CASHGNGGYTF.

The V gene is TRBV5-5, the J gene TRBJ2-6; possibly TRBD1 for D (5 bases). The CDR3 totals 16 residues. Trimming removed 7 bases at V and 0 bases at J, with 14 bases between. The germline V gene has CDR1 SGHKS and CDR2 YYEKEE (reference sequence). The CDR3 DNA reads TGTGCCAGCCAAGGTCAGGGCTCCTCTGGGGCCAACGTCCTGACTTTC. Residues: CASQGQGSSGANVLTF.

CDR3 residues: CAWSPQVANYGYTF. CDR3 DNA: TGTGCCTGGAGCCCACAGGTTGCTAACTATGGCTACACCTTC. This sequence joins TRBV30 and TRBJ1-2; D may be TRBD1 (5 bases). Trimming stripped 3 bases from V and 0 bases from J, with 11 bases between. Germline V lookup: CDR1 GTSNPN, CDR2 SVGIG (reference sequence). This CDR3 is built from 14 residues.

This clone was picked up one time. This chain joins TRBV5-1 and TRBJ1-1, with D perhaps matching TRBD1 (6 bases). V was shortened by 0 bases and J by 3 bases, with 21 bases between the two germline ends. CDR3 size: 18 residues. CDR1 and CDR2 from the germline V gene are SGHRS and YFSETQ. In DNA, the CDR3 is TGCGCCAGCAGCTTGGCCGTCGCAACAGGGCGGGGGGACACTGAAGCTTTCTTT. Protein: CASSLAVATGRGDTEAFF.

CDR3 nucleotide sequence: TGTGCCAGCAGCTTGGCCGAATTCTTAAAAAGGGAGAACACTGAAGCTTTCTTT. Its protein product is CASSLAEFLKRENTEAFF. The V and J genes are TRBV5-6 and TRBJ1-1; D is undetermined. The CDR3 contains 18 residues. From germline, CDR1 is SGHDT and CDR2 YYEEEE. The V end was cut by 0 bases, the J end by 1 base, with 19 bases between.

J is TRBJ1-1 and V is TRBV30; D may be TRBD1 (5 bases). The ends were cut back, 2 bases at V and 0 bases at J, with 7 bases in the middle. CDR1 and CDR2 from the germline V gene are GTSNPN and SVGIG (reference sequence). The CDR3 has 13 residues. The CDR3 nucleotides read TGTGCCTGGAGTCTGGGGGTGAACACTGAAGCTTTCTTT. Its translation: CAWSLGVNTEAFF.

The CDR3 here is CASSRGETQYF. Here the CDR3 DNA reads TGTGCCAGCAGCCGAGGGGAGACCCAGTACTTC. The chain carries TRBV14 and TRBJ2-5, with TRBD2 as a possible D gene (5 bases). V lost 4 bases and J 5 bases, leaving 5 bases between the germline ends. Germline CDR1 reads SGHDN; CDR2 reads FVKESK. The CDR3 runs 11 residues.

This chain links TRBV5-5 with TRBJ2-7, with TRBD2 matching 8 bases. The CDR3 is 13 amino acids. Germline loops: CDR1 SGHKS, CDR2 YYEKEE (reference sequence). Germline trimming cut 3 bases from V and 7 bases from J; bases unmatched to any gene: 6. CDR3 amino acids: CASSWREALEQYV. Written as DNA, the CDR3 is TGTGCCAGCAGCTGGCGGGAGGCCCTAGAGCAGTACGTC.

V is TRBV7-9 and J is TRBJ2-7, with D possibly matching TRBD1 (5 bases). Germline V lookup: CDR1 SEHNR, CDR2 FQNEAQ (reference sequence). V lost 4 bases, J lost 0 bases, and 10 bases lay in between. The CDR3 length is 14 residues. The CDR3 sequence is CASSSTGNSYEQYV. The CDR3 DNA reads as TGTGCCAGCAGCTCAACAGGAAACTCCTACGAGCAGTACGTC.

This clone came up once. The chain has TRBV7-9 and TRBJ2-2; D may be TRBD2 (6 bases). This CDR3 is built from 15 residues. V was pared by 5 bases and J by 6 bases, with 16 bases between. Germline CDR1 and CDR2: SEHNR and FQNEAQ (reference sequence). DNA for the CDR3: TGTGCCAGCAGCCCCCGACTAGTAAAATCCGGGGAGCTGTTTTTT. This codes for CASSPRLVKSGELFF. Variable domain in full (rest from reference TRBV7-9 and TRBJ2-2): DTGVSQNPRHKITKRGQNVTFRCDPISEHNRLYWYRQTLGQGPEFLTYFQNEAQLEKSRLLSDRFSAERPKGSFSTLEIQRTEQGDSAMYLCASSPRLVKSGELFFGEGSRLTVL.

The V and J genes are TRBV5-4 and TRBJ1-1, with D perhaps TRBD1 (6 bases). The CDR3 has 13 amino acids. The ends were cut back, 0 bases at V and 4 bases at J, with 7 bases in the middle. CDR1 is SGHNT and CDR2 is YYREEE in the germline V gene (reference sequence). For the CDR3, the DNA is TGTGCCAGCAGCTTGGACAGGGCCACTGAAGCTTTCTTT. It translates to CASSLDRATEAFF.

This clone was counted a single time. This sequence joins TRBV14 and TRBJ1-4; 12 bases agree with TRBD1. This CDR3 has 16 residues. Germline loops: CDR1 SGHDN, CDR2 FVKESK. With V trimmed by 4 bases and J by 9 bases, 9 bases remained unmatched. CDR3 loop: CASSRSSGTGGKKLFF. The CDR3 bases are TGTGCCAGCAGCCGATCCTCGGGGACAGGGGGCAAAAAACTGTTTTTT.

This clone occurred a few times. The chain recombines TRBV7-8 with TRBJ2-7; TRBD1 matches at 10 bases. This CDR3 spans 13 amino acids. Germline assignment: CDR1 SGHVS and CDR2 FQNEAQ. V lost 6 bases, J lost 6 bases, and 5 bases stayed unmatched. The CDR3 bases are TGTGCCAGCAGGGGACAGGGGATTGGCGAGCAGTACGTC. Protein: CASRGQGIGEQYV.

The chain is built from TRBV6-5 and TRBJ2-3; TRBD1 aligns across 8 bases. V shed 8 bases and J 4 bases; nucleotides not matched to a gene: 11. Germline values: CDR1 MNHEY, CDR2 SVGAGI. CDR3 length: 15 amino acids. The CDR3, as DNA: TGTGCCAGCTCACCAGTGGGGGGACAGGCAGATACGCAGTATTTT. Residues: CASSPVGGQADTQYF.

There are a few counts of this clone. The chain couples TRBV9 to TRBJ2-2; 7 bases fit TRBD2. The ends lost 0 bases at V and 5 bases at J; junction bases unmatched: 4. Germline CDR1 SGDLS, CDR2 YYNGEE. The CDR3 loop spans 15 amino acids. The CDR3 DNA is TGTGCCAGCAGCGTAGTGACTAGCAATACCGGGGAGCTGTTTTTT. This translates into CASSVVTSNTGELFF.

V and J are TRBV12-5 and TRBJ2-3; D unresolved. Germline V gives CDR1 LGHNT, CDR2 FRNRAP. The CDR3 has 14 residues. Trimming removed 6 bases from V and 2 bases from J, with 12 bases in between. The CDR3 spells CASGNDPYTDTQYF. The CDR3 DNA sequence: TGTGCTAGTGGCAACGACCCCTACACAGATACGCAGTATTTT.